The 4 T cell receptor beta chains presented below share a single source sample, sequenced in a study of blood T cell repertoires in COVID-19. Some clones are missing from TCRdb's copy, which holds only in-frame ones; the method was immunoSEQ multiplex PCR. The table lists fewer than 250,000 clones, 83% of them singletons. Material: peripheral blood. The receptors stem from a human donor in a cohort sampled during active COVID-19.

CDR3 amino acids: CASSQDTTGGQPQHF. The CDR3 DNA sequence: TGTGCCAGCAGCCAAGACACGACAGGCGGTCAGCCCCAGCATTTT. The chain combines TRBV3-1 (or the pseudogene TRBV3-2) with TRBJ1-5; TRBD1 might be the D (6 bases). This CDR3 region has 15 residues. CDR1 and CDR2 (germline): LGHDT, YNNKEL (reference sequence). Trimming took off 0 bases at V and 6 bases at J, with 12 bases between the two ends.

The V and J genes are TRBV9 and TRBJ2-3; D is ambiguous. CDR1 and CDR2 (germline): SGDLS, YYNGEE. The V and J ends lost 3 bases and 1 base respectively, with 9 bases between them. The CDR3 length is 14 residues. Here the CDR3 DNA reads TGTGCCAGCAGCGGTCAGGTCGGCACAGATACGCAGTATTTT. Amino acids: CASSGQVGTDTQYF.

V and J are TRBV24-1 and TRBJ2-5; D may be TRBD1 (6 bases). The germline V gene encodes CDR1 KGHDR and CDR2 SFDVKD. V was pared by 3 bases and J by 7 bases, with 14 bases between. This CDR3 has 14 amino acids. The CDR3 nucleotides read TGTGCCACCAGTGATAAGCGAGGGGGACCGACCCAGTACTTC. Translated: CATSDKRGGPTQYF.

The J gene is TRBJ1-1, the V gene TRBV5-8, with TRBD1 matching over 8 bases. Germline values: CDR1 SGHTS, CDR2 YDEGEE. The CDR3 totals 15 residues. Losses at the gene ends were 0 bases for V and 5 bases for J; bases not matched to a gene: 6. CDR3 residues: CASSLVAGGLTEAFF. As DNA, the CDR3 is TGTGCCAGCAGCTTGGTAGCAGGGGGCTTGACTGAAGCTTTCTTT.